These T cell receptor beta chains were read from a single sample in a study of identifying expanded T cells in peripheral blood. Using immunoSEQ multiplex PCR, the repertoire was profiled, and TCRdb retains in-frame clones only, with some absent. The sample lists around 99,000 clones, about nine tenths occurring once. The sequenced material came from blood. These receptors all stem from a person between 18 and 70 years old in good health. Both conserved end residues are part of each CDR3. A D gene is named only where the DNA matches it firmly. Some rows mark clone size as missing; the rest say once, few, many or name a class of expanded clone.

TRBD2 - TRBJ2-7 TRBV27 TGTGCCAGCAGTTCCGGGACTAGCGGGACCCTTCGCTACGAGCAGTACTTC CASSSGTSGTLRYEQYF
TRBD1 - TRBJ1-5 TRBV2 TGTGCCAGCAGGTTACAGGGGGCGGTGGGTCAGCCCCAGCATTTT CASRLQGAVGQPQHF
- - TRBJ2-5 TRBV4-1 TGCGCCAGCAGCCTCGGGACCGGAGCCGAGACCCAGTACTTC CASSLGTGAETQYF
- - TRBJ2-1 TRBV11-2 TGTGCCAGCAGCTTGGGCAATGAGCAGTTCTTC CASSLGNEQFF
TRBD1 once TRBJ1-1 TRBV6-6 TGTGCCAGCAGTTACCTGGGACAGAGGAACACTGAAGCTTTCTTT CASSYLGQRNTEAFF
- - TRBJ1-6 TRBV19 TGTGCCAGTAGTATACGGCAGGGAGTTGAATCACCCCTCCACTTT CASSIRQGVESPLHF
- - TRBJ1-2 TRBV6-1 TGTGCCAGCAGTGAAGCGCTCGTCTTAGCTAACTATGGCTACACCTTC CASSEALVLANYGYTF
- - TRBJ2-3 TRBV29-1 TGCAGCGGGGAAGGAGGAGGGGACACGCAGTATTTT CSGEGGGDTQYF
- few TRBJ2-1 TRBV19 TGTGCCAGTAGTAGGGAAGGGGCGAGAGGAGGTTATGAGCAGTTCTTC CASSREGARGGYEQFF
- - TRBJ1-3 TRBV18 TGTGCCAGCTCACCACCGGGGTACAGCTCTGGAAACACCATATATTTT CASSPPGYSSGNTIYF
- - TRBJ2-2 TRBV5-6 TGTGCCAGCAGCTTGGGAGAGCTTAAGAACACCGGGGAGCTGTTTTTT CASSLGELKNTGELFF
- once TRBJ2-6 TRBV19 TGTGCCAGTAGTATGGCGGGACAGTCACTCTCTGGGGCCAACGTCCTGACTTTC CASSMAGQSLSGANVLTF
- - TRBJ2-2 TRBV7-2 TGTGCCAGCAGGTTAAACACCGGGGAGCTGTTTTTT CASRLNTGELFF
- - TRBJ1-2 TRBV5-8 TGTGCCAGCAGCACCCTCAGCCCGACAGCCGGCTACACCTTC CASSTLSPTAGYTF
- - TRBJ1-5 TRBV5-4 TGTGCCAGCAGCCAAGAAAAGGGCAGCAATCAGCCCCAGCATTTT CASSQEKGSNQPQHF
- - TRBJ2-1 TRBV6-5 TGTGCCAGCACAATGAGGGGTGGCCATGAGCAGTTCTTC CASTMRGGHEQFF